This TCR beta chain was obtained from a study of blood T cell repertoires in COVID-19. Study overall: The samples span acute and convalescent COVID-19 from the United States, Italy and Spain. In each case, the material was cDNA or gDNA derived from T cells, B-cell-depleted T cells, or PBMCs.

Original processing notes: The authors estimated nucleated cell counts from reference gene primer amplification. Clones were read by immunoSEQ multiplex PCR, and TCRdb kept only the in-frame ones, dropping some. V and J calls plus clone size are reproduced from that table; the DNA served to infer D and trimming. The sample lists about 42,000 clones, around 84% occurring once. This CDR3 is built from 14 residues. CDR1 and CDR2 from the germline V gene are DFQATT and SNEGSKA (reference sequence). V lost 3 bases and J lost 7, with 19 bases in between. The sequencing sample was made of peripheral blood. The source is a woman in her 70s in a cohort sampled during active COVID-19. The chain recombines TRBV20-1 with TRBJ2-7, with D tentatively TRBD1 (6 bases). CDR3 nucleotide sequence: TGCAGTGCTAGTACAGGGACACAGGGTCAGGAGCAGTACTTC. Amino acid sequence: CSASTGTQGQEQYF.